A single sample is the source of the 14 T cell receptor beta chains below, sequenced in a study of identical twins. TCRdb re-derived calls from the 5' RACE reads in MiXCR, one entry per CDR3 protein. The sample has approximately 550,000 distinct CDR3 sequences, about a fifth seen once. This same sample was also part of a study on yellow fever vaccine responses in identical twins.

Sequencing input: CD4+ T cells sorted from blood. Receptors were obtained from a woman aged 18-29 years in good health.

This chain connects TRBV25-1 to TRBJ2-2; D might be TRBD1 or TRBD2, each matching 7 bases. The CDR3 length is 16 residues. Germline V gives CDR1 MGHDK, CDR2 SYGVNS. The germline V and J ends were trimmed by 6 bases and 5 bases, with 19 bases remaining between them. CDR3 region: CASRGRETGRTGELFF. As DNA, the CDR3 is TGTGCCAGCAGGGGGAGGGAGACAGGGAGGACCGGGGAGCTGTTTTTT.

The sample holds a few counts of this clonotype. The genes are TRBV6-2 or TRBV6-3 and TRBJ2-2; 8 bases line up with TRBD2. After removal of 5 bases from V and 3 bases from J, the junction contained 14 bases not matched to a gene. The CDR3 sequence is 18 residues long. The V gene's germline CDR1 is MNHEY and CDR2 SVGEGT. The CDR3 sequence is CASSPRRASGYYTGELFF. The CDR3 DNA reads TGTGCCAGCAGTCCACGACGGGCTAGCGGGTACTACACCGGGGAGCTGTTTTTT.

The rearrangement joins TRBV7-8 to TRBJ2-7, with 7 bases matching TRBD1. This CDR3 is 15 amino acids long. From germline, CDR1 is SGHVS and CDR2 FQNEAQ. V was clipped by 1 base and J by 1 base; unmatched bases: 4. The CDR3 spells CASSLVGRGSYEQYF. Written as DNA, the CDR3 is TGTGCCAGCAGCTTAGTAGGCAGGGGGTCCTACGAGCAGTACTTC.

This clonotype occurred a few times. CDR3 DNA: TGCGCCAGCACCTCGCTAGCGGGGGTCTCCTACAATGAGCAGTTCTTC. This codes for CASTSLAGVSYNEQFF. The V and J genes are TRBV5-1 and TRBJ2-1; 10 bases align to TRBD2. V gave up 6 bases and J gave up 0 bases; unmatched junction bases: 6. Per germline, CDR1 SGHRS and CDR2 YFSETQ. The length of the CDR3 is 16 residues.

In this sample, this clonotype turned up a few times. The CDR3 is CASGPQGLGEQYV. The CDR3 nucleotides are TGTGCCAGCGGTCCGCAGGGTTTGGGGGAGCAGTACGTC. The V gene is TRBV2, the J gene TRBJ2-7, with a weak D call TRBD1 (5 bases). The germline CDR1 and CDR2 sequences are SNHLY and FYNNEI. The CDR3 has 13 amino acids. V lost 8 bases and J 7 bases, leaving 18 bases between the germline ends.

In DNA, the CDR3 is TGTGCCAGCAGTTACCAACGGGAGACCCAGTACTTC. This encodes CASSYQRETQYF. This chain links TRBV6-2 or TRBV6-3 with TRBJ2-5; unclear D gene. The germline V gene has CDR1 MNHEY and CDR2 SVGEGT. V was cut by 2 bases and J by 5 bases, with 6 bases left in between. The CDR3 runs to 12 residues.

V usage is TRBV12-2 and J usage is TRBJ1-1; TRBD1, the table's D call, lacks a check against the DNA. TRBV12-2 constitutes a pseudogene. The CDR3 spans 16 residues. In DNA form, the CDR3 reads TGTGCAAGTCGCCCGGGGAGGGGGCCCATGAACACTGAAGCTTTCTTT. Translation: CASRPGRGPMNTEAFF.

This chain connects TRBV23-1 to TRBJ2-7; 7 nucleotides line up with TRBD1. TRBV23-1 is sorted into the ORF group, with uncertain function. J lost 4 bases, V lost 0 bases, and 12 bases had no gene match. This CDR3 has 17 amino acids. CDR3: CASSQSTQGVRTYEQYV. As DNA, the CDR3 is TGCGCCAGCAGTCAATCAACCCAGGGGGTGAGGACTTACGAGCAGTACGTC.

This chain connects TRBV5-1 to TRBJ2-2; D possibly matches TRBD1 or TRBD2 (6 bases each). The V gene's germline CDR1 is SGHRS and CDR2 YFSETQ. Between the trimmed V and J ends, which lost 5 bases and 0 bases, there was a span of 14 bases. The CDR3 extends over 16 amino acids. CDR3 in amino acids: CASSPGGGPNTGELFF. CDR3 bases: TGCGCCAGCAGTCCCGGGGGCGGACCGAACACCGGGGAGCTGTTTTTT.

The chain recombines TRBV3-1 with TRBJ2-1; D might be TRBD2 (6 bases). The length of the CDR3 is 15 residues. V was cut by 0 bases and J by 8 bases, with 14 bases left in between. Per germline, CDR1 LGHDT and CDR2 YNNKEL (reference sequence). CDR3 sequence (DNA): TGTGCCAGCAGCCAAGATGTTCGGGGGAGCGATGAGCAGTTCTTC. Its translation is CASSQDVRGSDEQFF.

The sample holds many counts of this clonotype. This sequence joins TRBV3-1 and TRBJ2-2, with 10 bases lining up with TRBD2. Germline trimming cut 1 base from V and 4 bases from J; bases unmatched to any gene: 3. In germline, CDR1 is LGHDT, CDR2 YNNKEL (reference sequence). CDR3 length: 16 residues. The CDR3 is CASSQGLAGPTGELFF. The CDR3 DNA reads TGTGCCAGCAGCCAAGGACTAGCGGGTCCCACCGGGGAGCTGTTTTTT.

This clonotype was counted a few times. CDR3 DNA sequence: TGTGCCAGCAGTAGGCGAGAGGGCGGGGAGCTGTTTTTT. This codes for CASSRREGGELFF. This chain uses TRBV6-1 with TRBJ2-2, with D perhaps TRBD2 (5 bases). The CDR3 is 13 amino acids. Germline V gives CDR1 MNHNS, CDR2 SASEGT. The V end lost 5 bases, the J end lost 7 bases, and 11 bases lay between the germline ends.

The chain employs TRBV5-1 and TRBJ1-1, with a possible D match to TRBD1 (6 bases). The CDR3 length is 18 residues. Trimming took 6 bases from V and 1 from J, leaving 25 bases between them. The germline gives CDR1 SGHRS, CDR2 YFSETQ. The CDR3 spells CASKEKSPAGAKNTEAFF. In DNA form, the CDR3 reads TGCGCCAGCAAAGAAAAGTCCCCGGCGGGGGCGAAGAACACTGAAGCTTTCTTT.

The rearrangement uses TRBV19 and TRBJ1-5; a possible D gene is TRBD1 (5 bases). CDR3 length: 14 residues. The V gene lost 7 bases and the J gene lost 2 bases, with 12 bases spanning the gap. CDR1 LNHDA and CDR2 SQIVND come from the germline V gene (reference sequence). CDR3 bases: TGTGCCAGTAACCGGGGCATGGGCAATCAGCCCCAGCATTTT. It yields the protein CASNRGMGNQPQHF. Based on the CDR3 plus reference TRBV19 and TRBJ1-5, the full variable domain is DGGITQSPKYLFRKEGQNVTLSCEQNLNHDAMYWYRQDPGQGLRLIYYSQIVNDFQKGDIAEGYSVSREKKESFPLTVTSAQKNPTAFYLCASNRGMGNQPQHFGDGTRLSIL.